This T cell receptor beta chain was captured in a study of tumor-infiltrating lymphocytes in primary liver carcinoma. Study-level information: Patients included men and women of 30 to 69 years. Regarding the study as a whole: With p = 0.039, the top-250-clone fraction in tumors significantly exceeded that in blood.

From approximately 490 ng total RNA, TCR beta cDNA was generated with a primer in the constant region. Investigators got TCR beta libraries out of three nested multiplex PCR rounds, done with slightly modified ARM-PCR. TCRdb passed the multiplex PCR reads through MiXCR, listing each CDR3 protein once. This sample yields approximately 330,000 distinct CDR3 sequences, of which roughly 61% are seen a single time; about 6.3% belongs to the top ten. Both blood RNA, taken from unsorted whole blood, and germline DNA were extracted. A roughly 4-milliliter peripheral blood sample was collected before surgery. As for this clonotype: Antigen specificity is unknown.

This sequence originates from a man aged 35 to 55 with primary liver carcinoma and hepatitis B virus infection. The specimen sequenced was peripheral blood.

In DNA form, the CDR3 reads TGTGCCAGCAGCTTAGTCTCTGGGACAGGGGGTAAGACAGATACGCAGTATTTT. Translated, it gives CASSLVSGTGGKTDTQYF. The chain uses TRBV11-2 and TRBJ2-3; 11 nucleotides match TRBD1. CDR1 and CDR2 (germline): SGHAT, FQNNGV. This CDR3 region has 18 residues. J gave up 3 bases and V 1 base, and 9 bases lay outside the gene matches.